This entry is about one T cell receptor (beta chain). As yet, its antigen is unknown. This entry is derived from a study of cytomegalovirus exposure and HLA in healthy donors. Germline CDR1 reads SGHDT; CDR2 reads YYEEEE. This CDR3 region has 13 residues. V was pared by 6 bases and J by 7 bases, with 14 bases between. Study results and caveats: Some public TCRs appeared in many individuals, while most sequences were rare. In a later analysis, V- and J-gene trimming of beta chains associated with a DCLRE1C missense variant, replicated independently.

Both 60 Vbeta primers and 13 Jbeta primers went into the PCR. Authors' methods: In a later analysis, roughly 11 million of around 75 million unique beta chains occurred in at least two donors. Sequenced by immunoSEQ multiplex PCR; TCRdb stores in-frame clones only, minus some. Clone size and V and J calls were adopted from that table, with D and trimming inferred from the DNA. In the table there are over 85,000 clones, about 80% of which are singletons. The chain has TRBV5-6 and TRBJ2-1; tentative D call: TRBD2 (5 bases). The source material was PBMCs. The clonotype was recovered from a man aged 35-49 years in good health and CMV-seronegative. Written as DNA, the CDR3 is TGTGCCAGCATAACTAGAGGAGCTAATGAGCAGTTCTTC. Amino acid sequence: CASITRGANEQFF.